These 18 T cell receptor beta chains originate from one sample sequenced in a study of cytomegalovirus exposure and HLA in healthy donors. The PCR ran on 60 Vbeta and 13 Jbeta primers. Profiling relied on immunoSEQ multiplex PCR, and the TCRdb table lists in-frame clones only, not all of them. The repertoire consists of around 120,000 clones, with 80% occurring once and the leading ten covering under 3%. Specimen: PBMCs. Every receptor here comes from a man aged 25-45 years in good health and CMV-seronegative.

With regard to this clone: The same CDR3 can be traced to other DNA sequences in this sample. This chain joins TRBV7-8 and TRBJ2-7; 7 positions match TRBD1. The CDR3 length is 14 residues. After removal of 1 base from V and 2 bases from J, the junction contained 2 bases not matched to a gene. The germline V gene encodes CDR1 SGHVS and CDR2 FQNEAQ. The CDR3 loop reads CASSLEGTAYEQYF. CDR3 nucleotides: TGTGCCAGCAGCTTAGAGGGGACAGCCTACGAGCAGTACTTC.

This clone has just one count. DNA of the CDR3: TGTGCCAGCAGCTTATGGCGGGAGGGCTACGAGCAGTACTTC. Its translation is CASSLWREGYEQYF. The chain uses TRBV7-2 and TRBJ2-7, with TRBD2 matching over 9 bases. CDR3 length: 14 amino acids. Germline lookup yields CDR1 SGHTA and CDR2 FQGNSA. Trimming at V came to 2 bases and at J to 3 bases, leaving 2 bases not matched to a gene.

This clone was picked up one time. The V call is TRBV9, the J call TRBJ2-1, with a weak D call TRBD2 (5 bases). Germline lookup yields CDR1 SGDLS and CDR2 YYNGEE. This CDR3 has 16 amino acids. V lost 6 bases and J 0 bases, leaving 16 bases between the germline ends. The CDR3: CASTAGAESSYNEQFF. For the CDR3, the DNA is TGTGCCAGCACTGCGGGCGCCGAGAGCTCCTACAATGAGCAGTTCTTC.

The chain joins TRBV15 to TRBJ2-5, with a possible D match to TRBD2 (5 bases). The CDR3 is 15 amino acids. Germline lookup yields CDR1 LNHNV and CDR2 YYDKDF (reference sequence). V lost 0 bases to trimming and J lost 1 base, with 9 bases between them. CDR3 sequence (DNA): TGTGCCACCAGCAGAGATTCGGGATCCCAAGAGACCCAGTACTTC. It yields the protein CATSRDSGSQETQYF.

The V and J genes are TRBV19 and TRBJ1-1, with D maybe TRBD1 (6 bases). V was trimmed by 3 bases and J by 5 bases, leaving 22 bases between them. This CDR3 is built from 17 residues. Looked up from germline, CDR1 is LNHDA and CDR2 is SQIVND (reference sequence). The chain's CDR3 is CASSILLQGGFLTEAFF. The CDR3 DNA follows: TGTGCCAGTAGTATCCTCTTACAGGGCGGGTTTTTAACTGAAGCTTTCTTT.

The rearrangement links TRBV19 to TRBJ2-5, with 7 bases matching TRBD2. Germline lookup yields CDR1 LNHDA and CDR2 SQIVND (reference sequence). The CDR3 totals 13 residues. V gave up 3 bases and J gave up 2 bases; unmatched junction bases: 0. The CDR3 bases are TGTGCCAGTAGTATGGGGGGGCAAGAGACCCAGTACTTC. It translates to CASSMGGQETQYF.

The chain joins TRBV19 to TRBJ2-3, with TRBD2 matching 15 bases. In germline, CDR1 is LNHDA, CDR2 SQIVND (reference sequence). The CDR3 spans 19 residues. J lost 2 bases, V lost 8 bases, and 14 bases had no gene match. Here the CDR3 reads CASGSPGLAGGPYTDTQYF. The CDR3 nucleotides read TGTGCCAGTGGTTCCCCGGGACTAGCGGGAGGTCCCTACACAGATACGCAGTATTTT.

A single count supports this clone. The CDR3 DNA follows: TGTGCCAGCAGTGACCACAGGGCAGATACGCAGTATTTT. Translation gives CASSDHRADTQYF. This sequence joins TRBV6-4 and TRBJ2-3; possibly TRBD1 for D (6 bases). The V end lost 2 bases, the J end lost 4 bases, and 7 bases lay between the germline ends. This CDR3 region has 13 residues. CDR1 and CDR2 from the germline V gene are MRHNA and SNTAGT.

V usage is TRBV4-3 and J usage is TRBJ1-4; D is possibly TRBD1 (5 bases). Germline CDR1 reads LGHNA; CDR2 reads YSLEER. The CDR3 loop spans 14 amino acids. Trimming removed 1 base at V and 4 bases at J, with 7 bases between. CDR3 protein: CASSQGQGNEKLFF. CDR3 in DNA: TGCGCCAGCAGCCAAGGCCAGGGTAATGAAAAACTGTTTTTT.

The V and J genes are TRBV28 and TRBJ1-3; D gene uncertain. Trimming took 6 bases from V and 0 from J, leaving 9 bases between them. Germline CDR1 and CDR2: MDHEN and SYDVKM. The CDR3 covers 14 residues. The CDR3 nucleotides are TGTGCCAGCAGGGACTGGGGCTCTGGAAACACCATATATTTT. Amino acid sequence: CASRDWGSGNTIYF. Full variable domain (remainder filled in from reference TRBV28 and TRBJ1-3): DVKVTQSSRYLVKRTGEKVFLECVQDMDHENMFWYRQDPGLGLRLIYFSYDVKMKEKGDIPEGYSVSREKKERFSLILESASTNQTSMYLCASRDWGSGNTIYFGEGSWLTVV.

The rearrangement joins TRBV4-3 to TRBJ2-1; D might be TRBD2 (6 bases). CDR3 length: 19 residues. From germline, CDR1 is LGHNA and CDR2 YSLEER. Trimming shortened V by 0 bases and J by 6 bases, and 24 bases separated the two germline ends. CDR3 DNA sequence: TGCGCCAGCAGCCAAGATCGGGTTTTAGGAGGGAGAGTTTCCAATGAGCAGTTCTTC. Its protein product is CASSQDRVLGGRVSNEQFF.

CDR3 sequence (DNA): TGTGCCATCCTACAGGACCCATACAATGAGCAGTTCTTC. This translates into CAILQDPYNEQFF. The V call is TRBV10-3, the J call TRBJ2-1; D may be TRBD1 (5 bases). The CDR3 consists of 13 residues. V shed 8 bases and J shed 4 bases, with 12 bases lying between them. Germline V gene sequence: CDR1 ENHRY, CDR2 SYGVKD.

The rearrangement links TRBV20-1 to TRBJ1-1, with 7 bases fitting TRBD1. The germline CDR1 and CDR2 sequences are DFQATT and SNEGSKA (reference sequence). CDR3 length equals 11 residues. J was trimmed by 3 bases and V by 5 bases; bases with no gene match: 0. The CDR3 DNA reads as TGCAGTGCTGACAGGGACACTGAAGCTTTCTTT. It translates to CSADRDTEAFF.

The rearrangement joins TRBV19 to TRBJ1-5; no reliable D call. CDR1 is LNHDA, CDR2 SQIVND, per germline (reference sequence). With 5 bases removed from V and 1 base from J, the gap between germline ends came to 9 bases. The length of the CDR3 is 14 residues. The CDR3 bases are TGTGCCAGTAGTCCGGGATCAAGCAATCAGCCCCAGCATTTT. It specifies CASSPGSSNQPQHF.

The V and J genes are TRBV28 and TRBJ2-7; TRBD2 might be the D (6 bases). Germline values: CDR1 MDHEN, CDR2 SYDVKM. There are 14 residues in the CDR3. Trimming removed 9 bases at V and 5 bases at J, with 20 bases between. This CDR3 reads CASRNSGKGHEQYF. CDR3 sequence (DNA): TGTGCCAGTCGCAATAGCGGAAAGGGCCACGAGCAGTACTTC.

This clone was recorded once. This chain uses TRBV6-5 with TRBJ2-3; possible D gene TRBD2, 5 bases. CDR1 is MNHEY and CDR2 is SVGAGI in the germline V gene. The V gene lost 3 bases and the J gene lost 3 bases, with 7 bases spanning the gap. The CDR3 has 13 residues. CDR3 DNA sequence: TGTGCCAGCAGTTATAGAGGGACAGATACGCAGTATTTT. Its protein is CASSYRGTDTQYF.

The rearrangement uses TRBV13 and TRBJ1-3, with 7 bases fitting TRBD1. The CDR3 is 18 amino acids. Germline V gene lookup returns CDR1 PRHDT and CDR2 FYEKMQ (reference sequence). J gave up 0 bases and V 4 bases, and 12 bases lay outside the gene matches. The CDR3: CASSSGGGSTSSGNTIYF. The DNA of the CDR3 is TGTGCCAGCAGCTCCGGAGGGGGCAGCACGAGCTCTGGAAACACCATATATTTT. Filled out from reference TRBV13 and TRBJ1-3, the complete variable domain reads AAGVIQSPRHLIKEKRETATLKCYPIPRHDTVYWYQQGPGQDPQFLISFYEKMQSDKGSIPDRFSAQQFSDYHSELNMSSLELGDSALYFCASSSGGGSTSSGNTIYFGEGSWLTVV.

This clone was detected only once. This chain connects TRBV28 to TRBJ1-1; unclear D gene. V was clipped by 6 bases and J by 1 base, with 9 bases between them. The CDR3 contains 13 residues. Germline V lookup: CDR1 MDHEN, CDR2 SYDVKM. The CDR3 DNA reads TGTGCCAGCAGGATAACAGCGAACACTGAAGCTTTCTTT. This translates into CASRITANTEAFF.